The text below deals with one T cell receptor (beta chain). The sample is drawn from a study of blood T cells in healthy people across ages. Across the study: About one barcoded beta molecule per two T cells was captured by template switching.

A minimum of 5 micrograms of total RNA was extracted per sample. V dropped 0 bases and J dropped 4; count of bases not matched to a gene: 8. CDR1 LGHDT and CDR2 YNNKEL come from the germline V gene (reference sequence). The length of the CDR3 is 17 residues. The authors ran a second PCR of about 7 to 11 cycles using a sample-barcoded 5' primer and a J-beta primer mix. From the 5' RACE reads, TCRdb called clonotypes with MiXCR, one entry per CDR3 protein. Of more than 600,000 distinct CDR3 sequences in the sample, about 25% were seen once. The data also belong to a second study, concerning T cells of mothers and their children. That paper adds: Donation came from three healthy Caucasian mothers together with their six children. Reverse transcription into cDNA received all extracted RNA, at roughly 1.6 ug per 15 ul.

This TCR came from a boy aged 10-17 years in good health. The chain joins TRBV3-1 to TRBJ2-5, with 10 bases identical to TRBD2. Specimen: blood. CDR3 amino acids: CASSQDLLAGRGETQYF. DNA of the CDR3: TGTGCCAGCAGCCAAGATTTACTAGCGGGGCGGGGAGAGACCCAGTACTTC.